These 21 T cell receptor beta chains were sequenced from one sample in a study of T cell responses to AZD1222 COVID-19 vaccine. Sequencing was performed with immunoSEQ multiplex PCR; in TCRdb, only in-frame clones are kept and a portion is missing. This table holds 40,000 to 55,000 clones, approximately 90% found once. The source was peripheral blood, collected 28 days after the second AZD1222 dose. The receptors stem from an adult who received the AZD1222 COVID-19 vaccine.

The V call is TRBV4-1, the J call TRBJ2-1; 8 bases line up with TRBD1. CDR1 and CDR2 (germline): MGHRA, YSYEKL. The CDR3 loop spans 15 amino acids. With 6 bases clipped from V and 3 bases from J, the junction kept 7 bases outside the gene matches. The CDR3 region has the DNA TGCGCCAGCAGAGGTAACAGGGGGGACTACAATGAGCAGTTCTTC. Amino acid sequence: CASRGNRGDYNEQFF.

Here the CDR3 reads CAWSSTGVRSSYNSPLHF. Written as DNA, the CDR3 is TGTGCCTGGAGTTCCACAGGGGTCAGGAGCTCCTATAATTCACCCCTCCACTTT. J is TRBJ1-6 and V is TRBV30; 7 bases agree with TRBD1. The V segment lost 2 bases and the J segment 0 bases; nucleotides outside the gene matches: 10. Germline CDR1 is GTSNPN and CDR2 is SVGIG (reference sequence). The CDR3 runs to 18 residues.

This chain uses TRBV24-1 with TRBJ1-5, with 8 bases that match TRBD1. CDR1 and CDR2 from the germline V gene are KGHDR and SFDVKD. This CDR3 is built from 16 residues. V lost 3 bases, J lost 3 bases, and 6 bases stayed unmatched. The CDR3: CATSDPQGAPNQPQHF. The CDR3 DNA sequence: TGTGCCACCAGTGATCCTCAGGGGGCGCCCAATCAGCCCCAGCATTTT.

The chain links TRBV3-1 (or the pseudogene TRBV3-2) to TRBJ1-2, with D perhaps TRBD1 (6 bases). Germline CDR1 is LGHDT and CDR2 is YNNKEL (reference sequence). The V gene lost 4 bases and the J gene lost 7 bases, with 19 bases spanning the gap. The CDR3 is made up of 15 amino acids. CDR3 region: CASSRRGGAASGYTF. The CDR3, as DNA: TGTGCCAGCAGCCGAAGAGGGGGGGCAGCCTCTGGCTACACCTTC.

The chain has TRBV18 and TRBJ2-3; TRBD2 matches at 10 bases. The V and J ends lost 2 bases and 2 bases, in that order; junction bases with no gene match: 4. CDR1 is KGHSH, CDR2 LQKENI, per germline. The CDR3 has 16 residues. CDR3: CASSPSLAGVTDTQYF. The CDR3 DNA reads as TGTGCCAGCTCACCATCGCTAGCGGGAGTCACAGATACGCAGTATTTT.

The genes are TRBV4-1 and TRBJ2-3; no clear D. Deletions cut 2 bases from V and 4 bases from J, with 4 bases between. This CDR3 contains 12 residues. Germline V gene lookup returns CDR1 MGHRA and CDR2 YSYEKL. As DNA, the CDR3 is TGCGCCAGCAGCCAATGGCCAGATACGCAGTATTTT. This codes for CASSQWPDTQYF.

The chain is built from TRBV7-2 and TRBJ2-1; TRBD1 matches at 8 bases. Germline V gene lookup returns CDR1 SGHTA and CDR2 FQGNSA. The CDR3 extends over 13 amino acids. Losses at the gene ends were 5 bases for V and 4 bases for J; bases not matched to a gene: 1. This chain's CDR3 is CASSRDRYNEQFF. In nucleotides, the CDR3 is TGTGCCAGCAGCAGGGACAGGTACAATGAGCAGTTCTTC. The full variable domain, with the rest looked up from reference TRBV7-2 and TRBJ2-1, is GAGVSQSPSNKVTEKGKDVELRCDPISGHTALYWYRQSLGQGLEFLIYFQGNSAPDKSGLPSDRFSAERTGGSVSTLTIQRTQQEDSAVYLCASSRDRYNEQFFGPGTRLTVL.

The genes are TRBV7-2 and TRBJ1-1; D not certain. V lost 6 bases and J 1 base, leaving 9 bases between the germline ends. Germline V gives CDR1 SGHTA, CDR2 FQGNSA. The CDR3 is 13 amino acids. The CDR3 loop reads CASRSSGNTEAFF. The CDR3 bases are TGTGCCAGCAGATCCAGCGGGAACACTGAAGCTTTCTTT.

This clone was detected only once. This sequence joins TRBV6-2 or TRBV6-3 and TRBJ2-3; no clear D gene. This CDR3 contains 15 residues. Germline assignment: CDR1 MNHEY and CDR2 SVGEGT. The V end was cut by 0 bases, the J end by 0 bases, with 7 bases between. The CDR3 sequence: CASSYSAESTDTQYF. In DNA, the CDR3 is TGTGCCAGCAGTTACTCGGCGGAGAGCACAGATACGCAGTATTTT.

The rearrangement joins TRBV9 to TRBJ1-5, with D perhaps TRBD1 (5 bases). Trimming shortened V by 2 bases and J by 0 bases, and 6 bases separated the two germline ends. The CDR3 spans 14 residues. CDR1 and CDR2 from the germline V gene are SGDLS and YYNGEE. Here the CDR3 reads CASSVGGSNQPQHF. The CDR3 nucleotides are TGTGCCAGCAGCGTGGGGGGTAGCAATCAGCCCCAGCATTTT.

J is TRBJ1-6 and V is TRBV3-1 (or the pseudogene TRBV3-2), with D maybe TRBD1 (5 bases). CDR1 and CDR2 (germline): LGHDT, YNNKEL (reference sequence). The V gene lost 0 bases and the J gene lost 1 base, with 28 bases spanning the gap. This CDR3 spans 23 amino acids. CDR3 sequence (DNA): TGTGCCAGCAGCCAAGATCAGGGACTTCGTGAAAGCAGTCGGGGTTCCTATAATTCACCCCTCCACTTT. It is translated as CASSQDQGLRESSRGSYNSPLHF.

The chain links TRBV27 to TRBJ2-7; D is unresolved. Trimming took 5 bases from V and 3 from J, leaving 8 bases between them. Germline CDR1 is MNHEY and CDR2 is SMNVEV (reference sequence). This CDR3 is 12 amino acids long. In DNA form, the CDR3 reads TGTGCCAGCAGTGCCATCGGCTACGAGCAGTACTTC. Translation gives CASSAIGYEQYF.

In this sample, this clone turned up once. This rearrangement joins TRBV5-1 to TRBJ2-2, with TRBD2 as a possible D gene (5 bases). From germline, CDR1 is SGHRS and CDR2 YFSETQ. The CDR3 runs to 14 residues. With 0 bases removed from V and 6 bases from J, the gap between germline ends came to 9 bases. CDR3 DNA: TGCGCCAGCAGCTTGGAGGGAGCGCCCGGGGAGCTGTTTTTT. Translation gives CASSLEGAPGELFF.

J is TRBJ2-3 and V is TRBV19; D unclear. The germline V gene encodes CDR1 LNHDA and CDR2 SQIVND (reference sequence). V dropped 2 bases and J dropped 3 bases, with 0 bases sitting between them. The CDR3 length is 11 residues. This CDR3 reads CASSITDTQYF. For the CDR3, the DNA is TGTGCCAGTAGTATAACAGATACGCAGTATTTT.

This clone was counted once. The V gene is TRBV6-5, the J gene TRBJ2-7, with 8 positions matching TRBD2. V shed 2 bases and J 2 bases; nucleotides not matched to a gene: 5. The CDR3 is made up of 15 amino acids. CDR1 is MNHEY and CDR2 is SVGAGI in the germline V gene. CDR3 in amino acids: CASSYGAGGPYEQYF. The CDR3 coding sequence is TGTGCCAGCAGTTACGGGGCGGGAGGCCCCTACGAGCAGTACTTC.

This chain uses TRBV5-5 with TRBJ2-7; perhaps TRBD2 as D (5 bases). Deletions cut 4 bases from V and 6 bases from J, with 11 bases between. This CDR3 spans 12 amino acids. In germline, CDR1 is SGHKS, CDR2 YYEKEE (reference sequence). Written as DNA, the CDR3 is TGTGCCAGCAGCCCCGACTACTCCGAGCAGTACTTC. The encoded protein is CASSPDYSEQYF. The full variable domain, rest sourced from reference TRBV5-5 and TRBJ2-7, is DAGVTQSPTHLIKTRGQQVTLRCSPISGHKSVSWYQQVLGQGPQFIFQYYEKEERGRGNFPDRFSARQFPNYSSELNVNALLLGDSALYLCASSPDYSEQYFGPGTRLTVT.

V usage is TRBV4-1 and J usage is TRBJ1-4; D possibly corresponds to TRBD1 (6 bases). The CDR3 has 21 amino acids. CDR1 and CDR2 from the germline V gene are MGHRA and YSYEKL. Trimming cost V 0 bases and J 0 bases, with 23 bases left between them. The CDR3 bases are TGCGCCAGCAGCCAAGATCGGACAGCAAGTCGTCTACTTGCAACTAATGAAAAACTGTTTTTT. Its translation is CASSQDRTASRLLATNEKLFF.

The chain links TRBV10-3 to TRBJ2-7; 9 positions match TRBD1. From germline, CDR1 is ENHRY and CDR2 SYGVKD. J gave up 7 bases and V 1 base, and 23 bases lay outside the gene matches. The CDR3 has 20 amino acids. The CDR3 nucleotides are TGTGCCATCAGTGAGTTCCTCGGGCTTGGGTCCGGGACAGGGTCGGGTGAGCAGTACTTC. Translated, it gives CAISEFLGLGSGTGSGEQYF.

The chain uses TRBV11-3 and TRBJ2-5; D is tentatively TRBD1 or TRBD2 (5 bases each). Germline lookup yields CDR1 SGHNT and CDR2 YENEEA. CDR3 length: 15 residues. Deletions cut 5 bases from V and 4 bases from J, with 17 bases between. The CDR3 bases are TGTGCCAGCAGCCCCGGGGACGGAGGAGCAGAGACCCAGTACTTC. Translation: CASSPGDGGAETQYF.

J is TRBJ2-7 and V is TRBV11-1, with 7 nucleotides matching TRBD1. Germline V CDR1 and CDR2: SGHAT, FQDESV (reference sequence). Losses at the gene ends were 6 bases for V and 0 bases for J; bases not matched to a gene: 11. This CDR3 has 16 amino acids. Written as DNA, the CDR3 is TGTGCCAGCAGAGTAGATCGGGACAGCAGCTCCTACGAGCAGTACTTC. This encodes CASRVDRDSSSYEQYF.

The chain uses TRBV2 and TRBJ1-1; no firm D call. The CDR3 has 14 amino acids. V was clipped by 0 bases and J by 5 bases, with 10 bases between them. Looked up from germline, CDR1 is SNHLY and CDR2 is FYNNEI. The CDR3 region is CASSEAGFMTEAFF. The DNA of the CDR3 is TGTGCCAGCAGTGAAGCGGGCTTTATGACTGAAGCTTTCTTT.